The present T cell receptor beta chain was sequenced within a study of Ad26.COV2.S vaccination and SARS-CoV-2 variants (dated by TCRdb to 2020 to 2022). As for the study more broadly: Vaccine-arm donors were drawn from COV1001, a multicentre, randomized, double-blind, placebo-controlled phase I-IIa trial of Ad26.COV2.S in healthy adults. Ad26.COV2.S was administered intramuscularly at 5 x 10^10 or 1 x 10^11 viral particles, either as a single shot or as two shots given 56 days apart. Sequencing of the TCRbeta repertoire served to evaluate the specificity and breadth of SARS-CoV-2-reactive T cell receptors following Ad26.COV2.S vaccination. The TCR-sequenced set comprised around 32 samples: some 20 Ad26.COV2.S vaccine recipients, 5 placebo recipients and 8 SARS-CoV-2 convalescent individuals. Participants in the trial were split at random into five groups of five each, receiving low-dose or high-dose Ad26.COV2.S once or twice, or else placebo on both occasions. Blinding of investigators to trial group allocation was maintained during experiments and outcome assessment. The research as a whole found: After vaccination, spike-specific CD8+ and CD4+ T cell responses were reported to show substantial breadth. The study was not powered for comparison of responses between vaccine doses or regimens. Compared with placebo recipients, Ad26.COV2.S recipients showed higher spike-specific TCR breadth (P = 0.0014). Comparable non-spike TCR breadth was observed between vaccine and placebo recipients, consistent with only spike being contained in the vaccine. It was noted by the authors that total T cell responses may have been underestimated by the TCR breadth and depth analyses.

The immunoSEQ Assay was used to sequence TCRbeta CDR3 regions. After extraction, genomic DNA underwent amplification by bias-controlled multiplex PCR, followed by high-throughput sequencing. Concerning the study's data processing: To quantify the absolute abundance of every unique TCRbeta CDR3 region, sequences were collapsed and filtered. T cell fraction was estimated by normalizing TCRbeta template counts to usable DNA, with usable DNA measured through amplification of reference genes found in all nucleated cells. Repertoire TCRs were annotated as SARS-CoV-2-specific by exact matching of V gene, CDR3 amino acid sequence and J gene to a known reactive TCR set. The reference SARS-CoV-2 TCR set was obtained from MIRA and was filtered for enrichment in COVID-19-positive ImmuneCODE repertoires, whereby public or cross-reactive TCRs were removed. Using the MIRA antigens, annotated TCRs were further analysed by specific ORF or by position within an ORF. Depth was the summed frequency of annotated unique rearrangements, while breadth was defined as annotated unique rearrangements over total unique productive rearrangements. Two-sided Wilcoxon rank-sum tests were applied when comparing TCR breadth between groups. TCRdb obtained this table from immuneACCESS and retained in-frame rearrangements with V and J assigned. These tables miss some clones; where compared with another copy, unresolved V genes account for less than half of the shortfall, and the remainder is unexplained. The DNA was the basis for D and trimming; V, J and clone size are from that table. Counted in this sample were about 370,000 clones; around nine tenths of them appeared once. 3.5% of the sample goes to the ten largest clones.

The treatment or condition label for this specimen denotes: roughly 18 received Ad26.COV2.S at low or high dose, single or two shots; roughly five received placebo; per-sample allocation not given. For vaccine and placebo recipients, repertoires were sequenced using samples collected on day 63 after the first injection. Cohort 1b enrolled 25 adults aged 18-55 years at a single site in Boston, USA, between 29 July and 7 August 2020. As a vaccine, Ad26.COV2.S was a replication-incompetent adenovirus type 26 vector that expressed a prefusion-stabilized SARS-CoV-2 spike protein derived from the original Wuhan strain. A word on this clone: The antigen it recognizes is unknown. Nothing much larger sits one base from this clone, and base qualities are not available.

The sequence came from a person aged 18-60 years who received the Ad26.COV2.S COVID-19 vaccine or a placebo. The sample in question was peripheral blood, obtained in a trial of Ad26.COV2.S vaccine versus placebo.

DNA sequence: TGTGCCAGCAGTTCCCTAGAGCCCAATGAGCAGTTCTTC. This encodes CASSSLEPNEQFF. The sequence links TRBV12-3 or TRBV12-4 to TRBJ2-1, with the identity of the D gene unclear. Measured from the cysteine to the phenylalanine, the CDR3 is 13 residues long. Left in the record is the CDR3 DNA by itself, 39 bases read in frame from the first base. V drops 4 bases and J drops 6 bases, leaving 10 bases in between.